This T cell receptor (beta chain) was sequenced in a study of early T cells in non-severe SARS-CoV-2 infection. Study overall: Sequencing targeted bulk RNA from unsorted whole blood, leaving chains unpaired.

The V segment lost 0 bases and the J segment 3 bases; nucleotides outside the gene matches: 4. The CDR3 has 18 amino acids. Germline V CDR1 and CDR2: MGHRA, YSYEKL. Individual cDNA molecules received unique molecular identifiers. Each CDR3 protein gets one entry after TCRdb re-called the 5' RACE reads with MiXCR. The sample holds about 56,000 distinct CDR3 sequences, 10% seen once. There are many counts of this clonotype. This sequence originates from an adult who was a healthcare worker with PCR-confirmed SARS-CoV-2 infection or an uninfected control (not recorded which). The sample consisted of whole blood. The chain is built from TRBV4-1 and TRBJ2-2; 13 bases agree with TRBD2. CDR3 sequence: CASSQELAGGPYTGELFF. DNA for the CDR3: TGCGCCAGCAGCCAAGAACTAGCGGGAGGGCCCTACACCGGGGAGCTGTTTTTT.